These 6 T cell receptor beta chains came from one sample sequenced in a study of cytotoxic CD8 clonotypes in ibrutinib-treated CLL. Produced via immunoSEQ multiplex PCR; TCRdb's table is partial and in-frame only. This table holds 60,000 to 75,000 clones, approximately 90% found once. Sequenced material: PBMCs, taken after 12 months of ibrutinib treatment. These receptors originate from a human donor with chronic lymphocytic leukemia.

The chain's CDR3 is CASSLVYNRWTEAFF. The CDR3 DNA is TGTGCCAGCAGCTTAGTTTACAACCGTTGGACTGAAGCTTTCTTT. The chain employs TRBV7-8 and TRBJ1-1; D is uncertain. The ends were cut back, 1 base at V and 5 bases at J, with 14 bases in the middle. Germline V gives CDR1 SGHVS, CDR2 FQNEAQ. This CDR3 spans 15 amino acids.

The chain employs TRBV4-2 and TRBJ2-1; tentatively, D is TRBD1 (7 bases). Per the germline V gene, CDR1 is LGHNA and CDR2 is YNFKEQ. There are 15 residues in the CDR3. Deletions cut 1 base from V and 3 bases from J, with 10 bases between. Written as DNA, the CDR3 is TGTGCCAGCAGCCAAGGGAGGGACAGCTACAATGAGCAGTTCTTC. Its protein is CASSQGRDSYNEQFF.

CDR3 nucleotide sequence: TGCGCCAGCAGCCAGGACCCGGGACTAGCATACGAGCAGTACTTC. It codes for CASSQDPGLAYEQYF. V and J are TRBV4-3 and TRBJ2-7; 9 bases are shared with TRBD2. V gave up 3 bases and J gave up 4 bases; unmatched junction bases: 7. The germline gives CDR1 LGHNA, CDR2 YSLEER. The CDR3 has 15 amino acids.

Only one count was recorded for this clone. The CDR3, as DNA: TGCAGCGTAGACGGACAGGGGCCAGATGGCTACACCTTC. Protein sequence: CSVDGQGPDGYTF. This chain links TRBV29-1 with TRBJ1-2; TRBD1 matches 9 bases. Germline-derived CDR1 and CDR2 are SQVTM and ANQGSEA. V shed 6 bases and J 6 bases; nucleotides not matched to a gene: 8. CDR3 length: 13 residues.

The chain uses TRBV29-1 and TRBJ2-7; TRBD2 matches 9 bases. J was trimmed by 4 bases and V by 3 bases; bases with no gene match: 10. There are 15 residues in the CDR3. Germline CDR1 is SQVTM and CDR2 is ANQGSEA. The CDR3 spells CSVDVAGVHDYEQYF. DNA for the CDR3: TGCAGCGTTGACGTAGCGGGAGTTCATGATTACGAGCAGTACTTC.

The J gene is TRBJ2-1, the V gene TRBV7-3, with 10 positions matching TRBD1. This CDR3 contains 16 residues. J gave up 4 bases and V 5 bases, and 8 bases lay outside the gene matches. CDR1 and CDR2 from the germline V gene are SGHTA and FQGTGA. CDR3 in DNA: TGTGCCAGCAGCCCCCGGACAGGGGGAACATACAATGAGCAGTTCTTC. Translated: CASSPRTGGTYNEQFF. Drawing the rest from reference TRBV7-3 and TRBJ2-1, the complete variable domain is GAGVSQTPSNKVTEKGKYVELRCDPISGHTALYWYRQSLGQGPEFLIYFQGTGAADDSGLPNDRFFAVRPEGSVSTLKIQRTERGDSAVYLCASSPRTGGTYNEQFFGPGTRLTVL.